Below are 3 T cell receptor beta chains sequenced from a single sample in a study of PD-1 blockade in classical Hodgkin lymphoma. Patients all relapsed after autologous stem cell transplantation, and there was variation in brentuximab vedotin exposure. Repertoires were generated with immunoSEQ multiplex PCR, while TCRdb's copy carries only in-frame clones and drops some. The sample holds around 28,000 clones, approximately 82% seen once. Sample: peripheral blood mononuclear cells (PBMCs), taken before the second cycle of nivolumab. These receptors originate from a human donor with classical Hodgkin lymphoma.

The V call is TRBV28, the J call TRBJ2-3; 10 bases align to TRBD2. CDR1 and CDR2 (germline): MDHEN, SYDVKM. This CDR3 is 18 amino acids long. V trimming: 2 bases; J trimming: 3 bases; junction bases outside the gene matches: 11. In nucleotides, the CDR3 is TGTGCCAGCAGTTTACTCCTGGGGGCTAGCGGGAGTACAGATACGCAGTATTTT. Its translation: CASSLLLGASGSTDTQYF. The entire variable domain, with the rest obtained from reference TRBV28 and TRBJ2-3, is as follows: DVKVTQSSRYLVKRTGEKVFLECVQDMDHENMFWYRQDPGLGLRLIYFSYDVKMKEKGDIPEGYSVSREKKERFSLILESASTNQTSMYLCASSLLLGASGSTDTQYFGPGTRLTVL.

The V call is TRBV13, the J call TRBJ2-2; possibly TRBD2 for D (5 bases). Germline CDR1 and CDR2: PRHDT and FYEKMQ (reference sequence). V lost 7 bases and J 3 bases, leaving 15 bases between the germline ends. This CDR3 spans 15 amino acids. The CDR3 DNA reads TGTGCCAGCAAATCGGGCCTGCGGGACACCGGGGAGCTGTTTTTT. Translation: CASKSGLRDTGELFF.

The genes are TRBV4-2 and TRBJ2-7; 8 positions agree with TRBD2. The ends lost 5 bases at V and 3 bases at J; junction bases unmatched: 12. Germline assignment: CDR1 LGHNA and CDR2 YNFKEQ. The CDR3 is 16 residues long. The CDR3 DNA reads as TGTGCCAGCAGCTTACGCGACGGGAGGGCCCTCTACGAGCAGTACTTC. This sequence encodes CASSLRDGRALYEQYF.